The entry below describes one TCR beta chain. Its cognate antigen is unknown. Germline CDR1 reads SGHTA; CDR2 reads FQGNSA. Between the trimmed V and J ends, which lost 2 bases and 0 bases, there was a span of 17 bases. This CDR3 has 18 amino acids. Clones were sequenced by immunoSEQ multiplex PCR, and TCRdb holds only the in-frame ones, with some missing. Of fewer than 65,000 clones listed, around 90% are singletons. The data stem from a study of OX40 agonist ivuxolimab in advanced cancers. Across the study: Every 2 weeks, patients got intravenous ivuxolimab at one of six dose levels (0.01-10 mg/kg).

Study conclusions and caveats: Low normalized T-cell clonal expansion was also seen in some nonresponders. Individuals who were partial responders at 0.1-3.0 mg/kg had clonal expansion that ranked among the lowest.

The chain carries TRBV7-2 and TRBJ1-3; possible D gene TRBD1, 6 bases. The receptor was derived from an adult with an advanced solid tumor such as melanoma, head and neck, liver or kidney cancer. Material: CD4+ or CD8+ T cells sorted from blood, obtained in a trial of the OX40 agonist ivuxolimab. The CDR3 loop reads CASSLLAFVRGSGNTIYF. CDR3 bases: TGTGCCAGCAGCTTACTAGCTTTTGTCAGGGGCTCTGGAAACACCATATATTTT.